The present entry profiles one T cell receptor beta chain with its context. Its recognized antigen is unknown. No base quality values were provided; no much bigger clone lies one nucleotide off. The source of the sample is a study of shared clonotypes between healthy human individuals (dated by TCRdb to the early 2020s). Study-level background: Two women and a few men aged 18 to 49 years were included in the cohort. Each donor's leukapheresis produced roughly between roughly 0.9 and 8.9 billion PBMCs. To estimate repertoire size and how much clonotype sharing occurs between individuals, the study deeply sequenced the blood TCR repertoires of several healthy adults. To increase sequencing depth and limit assay-specific biases, different laboratories used diverse techniques to prepare libraries and sequence TCR repertoires. For each donor, CD4 naive and CD4 memory were each run on three plates, CD8 naive on two plates, and CD8 memory on one plate. The investigation overall reported the following: Clonotypes shared by all four sorted-subset donors showed higher generation probabilities than non-shared clonotypes. Only blood was sampled, and tissue TCR repertoires likely differ from those in blood. Naive subsets generally had larger estimated clonotype richness than memory subsets did. Pairwise subsampling led to the expectation that sequencing depth would affect the degree of clonotype sharing among donors. When a handful of donors were compared, the shared fraction of clonotypes was approximately 5% for naive CD4, 3.5% to 4% for naive CD8, roughly 2.5% for memory CD4, and around 0.37% for memory CD8. Incomplete sequencing was indicated by rarefaction of sorted-subset datasets, despite the large sequencing depth. Because the study included only a small number of donors, the genetic and exposure-history diversity represented was limited.

CD8 naive samples consisted of CD45RO-negative cells that were positively selected for CCR7, yielding a CD45RA+CCR7+ population without TemRA cells. The donors were healthy, HIV-negative adults with no recently reported acute infections or vaccinations. Only Caucasian adults living in Nashville, Tennessee, USA were represented among the donors. Blood was obtained by leukapheresis, after which PBMCs were separated by Ficoll-Histopaque density gradient centrifugation and cryopreserved in liquid nitrogen vapor phase. Purity and quantity of every magnetically sorted T cell population were checked by analytical flow cytometry. Each sorted fraction had its genomic DNA isolated and then quantified by UV absorbance on a Nanodrop 2000c. Per the germline V gene (reference sequence), LNHDA is the CDR1 and SQIVND is the CDR2. Inclusive of the bounding cysteine and phenylalanine, the CDR3 is 16 residues long. Kept here is only the CDR3 DNA, which spans 48 bases and is read in frame from base 1. V lost 5 bases and J lost 1 base, and the count of bases not matched to a germline gene is 9.

TCR CDR3 regions were amplified from genomic DNA by multiplex PCR using the deep immunoSEQ assay. Extracted genomic DNA from each cell subset was spread evenly across all wells of several immunoSEQ 96-well plates, with each plate serving as a replicate. For sorted subsets, around 200 ng genomic DNA, equal to some 30,000 T cell genomes, was loaded into each replicate PCR. The purified libraries were quantified using a Qubit 3.0 fluorometer, sized with a Bioanalyzer 2100, and then quantified again using the KAPA Library Quantification kit. A separate single-read 150-cycle Illumina NextSeq 550 flow cell was used to sequence each immunoSEQ 96-well plate. Regarding the original processing steps: The immunoSEQ output contained only junctional sequences without quality scores, so filtering could not match that applied to full-length reads. Sequences were annotated with PyIR, a Python wrapper for IgBLAST v1.9, using IMGT germline references to assign V/J genes and CDR3. Any read was removed if the V/J assignment was weak (E-value above 1e-6), the CDR3 was missing, or the read contained stop codons, out-of-frame junctions, or ambiguous translated residues. V3J clonotypes were defined as sequences sharing an identical inferred V gene, J gene, and CDR3 amino acid sequence. The percentage overlap between two repertoires was calculated by dividing the number of shared unique clonotypes by the size of the smaller repertoire. Richness of each repertoire was evaluated using RTK rarefaction, the Chao1 estimator, and Recon v2.1 estimates of unobserved clonotypes. For all TCRbeta clonotypes obtained by the gDNA method from four donors, generation probabilities were computed with OLGA. TCRdb provides this immuneACCESS table in a form limited to in-frame rearrangements. Some clones are lacking; in checked studies, under half of them reflect an unresolved V gene, and why the rest are absent is not known. V and J calls and clone size are as listed in that table; D and trimming were resolved from the DNA. The sample table shows 2 million or so clones, and about 95% are seen once. The ten largest clonotypes hold more than 0.95% of the sample.

This TCR was recovered from a man younger than 35 in good health. Here the chain combines TRBV19 and TRBJ2-7; 9 of the junction bases match TRBD2. The sequenced sample consisted of naive CD8+ T cells sorted from blood. The sample's cell subset or site label is to be understood as: CD45RA+CCR7+. Here the CDR3 is given as CASSGYSSGVSYEQYF. The nucleotide sequence reads TGTGCCAGTAGTGGCTATTCTAGCGGGGTTTCCTACGAGCAGTACTTC.